The 11 T cell receptor beta chains in this list originate from one sample, sequenced in a study of regulatory T cells in long-lasting Graves disease. Time point specified: newly diagnosed GD, antithyroid drugs for less than 3 months. There was RNA extracted from PBMCs, and the TCR library was made from it. Construction of the TCR beta libraries employed iRepertoire HTBI primers in conjunction with Arm-PCR of CDR3 regions. TCRdb reprocessed the multiplex PCR reads via MiXCR and lists one record per CDR3 protein. Here the sample spans a few hundred thousand distinct CDR3 sequences, approximately 15% being singletons. In addition, the sample was reused for a study of T cells in Graves' hyperthyroidism and ophthalmopathy.

This sample comprised peripheral blood mononuclear cells (PBMCs), obtained at new diagnosis, from a patient treated with antithyroid drugs. The receptor set was obtained from a man between 25 and 39 years old with Graves disease.

This clonotype was recorded many times. This chain links TRBV24-1 with TRBJ1-2; the D is unclear. CDR1 and CDR2 (germline): KGHDR, SFDVKD. The ends were cut back, 6 bases at V and 6 bases at J, with 25 bases in the middle. The CDR3 consists of 17 residues. The CDR3 DNA reads TGTGCCACCAGTTCAAAATGGGTGGACCGTCCCGGACATGGCTACACCTTC. It translates to CATSSKWVDRPGHGYTF.

This clonotype was counted a few times. Given a much more abundant clone one base away, this may be a read error. This rearrangement joins TRBV12-3 or TRBV12-4 to TRBJ2-5; 8 nucleotides line up with TRBD2. The CDR3 is 16 amino acids. CDR3 residues: CASSLPLAGGGGTQCF. The CDR3, as DNA: TGTGCCAGCAGTTTACCCCTAGCGGGCGGGGGAGGGACCCAGTGCTTC.

This clonotype was detected once. The rearrangement links TRBV29-1 to TRBJ1-3; D is uncertain. The CDR3 runs to 14 residues. Germline CDR1 is SQVTM and CDR2 is ANQGSEA. The V gene lost 4 bases and the J gene lost 0 bases, with 10 bases spanning the gap. The CDR3 DNA follows: TGCAGCGTTGTGTGGGTGAGCTCTGGAAACACCATATATTTT. Translating it yields CSVVWVSSGNTIYF.

This clonotype came up many times. The rearrangement joins TRBV7-2 to TRBJ2-1; 10 bases are a match to TRBD1. This CDR3 is built from 12 residues. CDR1 is SGHTA, CDR2 FQGNSA, per germline. Trimming removed 8 bases from V and 7 bases from J; junction bases left unmatched: 2. Written as DNA, the CDR3 is TGTGCCAGCGGACAGGGGGGTAATGAGCAGTTCTTC. It is translated as CASGQGGNEQFF.

This clonotype occurred many times. The chain combines TRBV5-1 with TRBJ2-1; perhaps TRBD1 as D (5 bases). Trimming left V 2 bases short and J 7 bases short, with 19 bases between. Per germline, CDR1 SGHRS and CDR2 YFSETQ. This CDR3 is built from 16 residues. The CDR3 DNA sequence: TGCGCCAGCAGCTTCGGAGACAGAACCTTAGAGAATGAGCAGTTCTTC. Its translation is CASSFGDRTLENEQFF.

This clonotype appeared once. The rearrangement joins TRBV7-3 to TRBJ1-4; tentatively, D is TRBD1 (6 bases). CDR3 length: 13 amino acids. Per the germline V gene, CDR1 is SGHTA and CDR2 is FQGTGA. V lost 5 bases, J lost 8 bases, and 12 bases lay in between. The chain's CDR3 is CASSAQGGEKLFF. The CDR3 DNA reads as TGTGCCAGCAGCGCACAGGGAGGGGAAAAACTGTTTTTT.

In its sample, this clonotype was seen many times. One end of the junction varies from germline; a read error may be responsible. This chain connects TRBV18 to TRBJ1-1, with D possibly matching TRBD1 (6 bases). The CDR3 consists of 14 residues. Germline CDR1 KGHSH, CDR2 LQKENI. The CDR3 region is CASSPTGRNTEAFF. The CDR3 nucleotides are TGCGCCAGCAGCCCGACAGGTAGAAACACTGAAGCTTTCTTT.

Concerning this clonotype: This may be a read error: a much more frequent sequence differs by one nucleotide. This chain uses TRBV6-1 with TRBJ1-2; D gene unclear. Germline loops: CDR1 MNHNS, CDR2 SASEGT. The CDR3 covers 10 residues. V was trimmed by 6 bases and J by 2 bases, leaving 1 base between them. The CDR3 sequence: CASRNYGYTF. In DNA, the CDR3 is TGTGCCAGCAGGAACTATGGCTACACCTTC.

The chain joins TRBV6-1 to TRBJ1-4; D is uncertain. Trimming stripped 8 bases from V and 3 bases from J, with 7 bases between. The CDR3 extends over 12 amino acids. Germline lookup yields CDR1 MNHNS and CDR2 SASEGT. The CDR3 sequence: CASGTANEKLFF. CDR3 coding DNA: TGTGCCAGCGGAACAGCTAATGAAAAACTGTTTTTT.

V usage is TRBV24-1 and J usage is TRBJ1-5; 7 bases line up with TRBD1. The length of the CDR3 is 18 residues. Germline-derived CDR1 and CDR2 are KGHDR and SFDVKD. V shed 0 bases and J 4 bases; nucleotides not matched to a gene: 11. The CDR3 spells CATSDLELGRGRNQPQHF. In DNA, the CDR3 is TGTGCCACCAGTGATTTGGAGCTCGGGAGGGGGCGAAATCAGCCCCAGCATTTT.

This clonotype was detected once. V and J are TRBV5-1 and TRBJ2-7; TRBD1 matches 12 bases. Germline assignment: CDR1 SGHRS and CDR2 YFSETQ. V lost 4 bases and J lost 5; bases outside the gene matches: 13. This CDR3 has 17 amino acids. Here the CDR3 reads CASSHKAGGQGADEQYF. The CDR3 DNA follows: TGCGCCAGCAGCCATAAGGCGGGGGGACAGGGGGCCGACGAGCAGTACTTC.